Described below is a single TCR beta chain sequence and its context. Its antigen is currently not known. Base quality data are lacking; no much larger clone is found one base away. The roughly 39 donors, aged about 6 to 90 years, were systemically healthy Caucasian individuals from Russia. Around 10 milliliters of peripheral blood were collected from each donor into EDTA-treated Vacutainer tubes. Ficoll-Paque density-gradient centrifugation was used to isolate PBMCs, with at least 6.5 million per sample. Trizol reagent was used to extract total RNA from the PBMCs, yielding at least 6 micrograms per sample. The percentages of naive CD45RAhigh/CD27high T cells were determined by flow cytometry on a PBMC aliquot from every donor. This specimen belongs to a study of blood T cells in healthy people across ages (dated by TCRdb to the mid-2010s). Concerning the study at large: In model experiments, template switching captured roughly one uniquely barcoded TCR beta cDNA molecule for every two T cells. To track age-related changes in TCR beta repertoire diversity, the study relied on deep sequencing normalized with unique cDNA molecular identifiers. Four age groups were formed from the donors: young (average around 15 years), middle-aged (approximately 40), aged (roughly 56) and long-lived (around 80). To avoid experimental bias, donors of different ages were spread randomly across the sequencing lanes. For two donors (one aged 18 to 29 and one aged 80 or older), the study analyzed two additional independent replicas of 1 million unique cDNA reads from the same blood draw.

Beyond this particular receptor, the publication reports: Conclusive comparison of naive and antigen-experienced compartments was prevented by the profiling of bulk unsorted PBMCs. Estimates of total diversity based on one million sequenced T cells were regarded as lower bounds and as underestimates. Observed TCR beta diversity per million T cells fell roughly linearly with age, and a significant reduction was already apparent by age roughly 40. Because donor CMV infection status was unknown, age-related changes in expanded clonotypes were potentially confounded. Observed TCR beta diversity correlated strongly with the percentage of naive T cells measured by flow cytometry. Compared with the aged group, more naive CD4+ T cells, fewer expanded clones and increased TCR diversity were shown by the long-lived group, suggesting age selection.

Library generation was performed with 5' RACE. The sequencing machine was an Illumina HiSeq 2500. The second PCR ran for roughly 6 to 11 cycles and used a J-beta primer mix along with a sample-barcoded 5' primer. Each TCR beta cDNA molecule received a unique molecular identifier from a template-switch 5' adaptor carrying 12 random nucleotides. At least 2.5 million CDR3-containing paired-end reads were obtained from each sample. First-strand cDNA synthesis was performed from all RNA using the Mint cDNA synthesis kit, with priming by a TRBC-specific oligonucleotide. Following uracil-DNA glycosylase treatment, a first 18-cycle PCR with universal primers M1SS and BC2_uni_R was performed on all cDNA. Per the source publication's procedure: For normalization, 1 million high-quality reads were randomly selected from each sample, with every read carrying a distinct molecular identifier. Instead of being binned into consensus sequences, reads with shared molecular identifiers were discarded. MiTCR, run with a Q25 quality threshold and the strictest error-elimination algorithm, handled CDR3 identification, clonotype clustering and error correction. A nonparametric unseen species model with Euler transformation was used to estimate a lower bound on total TCR beta diversity. The public reads were reprocessed in TCRdb via fastp at Q25 and MiXCR, keeping in-frame beta chains. Records with the same CDR3 protein are collapsed into one entry carrying the most frequent genes and DNA. The V and J calls and clone size are TCRdb's, not the authors'. The sample table contains about 830,000 distinct CDR3 sequences; only one count was recorded for around 62% of them. The top ten clones comprise around a quarter of the sample.

The sample was blood. This TCR was recovered from a man aged 30 to 45 in good health.

The DNA sequence is TGCAGCGTTTCTTATAGCAATCAGCCCCAGCATTTT. Its protein reads: CSVSYSNQPQHF. The chain uses TRBV29-1 and TRBJ1-5, with an unclear D gene assignment. CDR1 and CDR2 (SQVTM, ANQGSEA) derive from the germline V gene. The V and J ends are trimmed by 5 bases and 0 bases, leaving 5 bases between them. CDR3 length: 12 amino acids, cysteine to phenylalanine. Solely the CDR3 DNA is kept, with 36 bases framed from the first base.